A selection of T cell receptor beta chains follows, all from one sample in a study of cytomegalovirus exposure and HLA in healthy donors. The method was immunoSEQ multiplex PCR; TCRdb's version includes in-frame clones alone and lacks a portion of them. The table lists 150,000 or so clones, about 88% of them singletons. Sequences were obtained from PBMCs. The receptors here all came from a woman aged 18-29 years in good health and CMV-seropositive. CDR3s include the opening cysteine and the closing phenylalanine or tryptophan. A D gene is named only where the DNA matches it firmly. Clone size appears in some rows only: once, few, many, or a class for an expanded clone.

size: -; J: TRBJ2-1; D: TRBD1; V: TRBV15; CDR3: CATSTDLDRGTYNEQFF; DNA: TGTGCCACCAGCACCGACCTGGACAGGGGGACCTACAATGAGCAGTTCTTC
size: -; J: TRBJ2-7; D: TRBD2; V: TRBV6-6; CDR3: CASSYPGLAGGKQYF; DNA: TGTGCCAGCAGTTATCCGGGACTAGCGGGGGGGAAGCAGTACTTC
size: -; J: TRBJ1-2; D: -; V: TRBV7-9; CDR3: CASSLGADNGYTF; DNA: TGTGCCAGCAGCTTAGGGGCAGATAATGGCTACACCTTC
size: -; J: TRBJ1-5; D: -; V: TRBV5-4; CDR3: CASSATGEGLNQPQHF; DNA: TGTGCCAGCAGCGCGACCGGTGAGGGCCTCAATCAGCCCCAGCATTTT
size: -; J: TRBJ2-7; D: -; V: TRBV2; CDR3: CASRDPGLNSYEQYF; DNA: TGTGCCAGCAGGGACCCGGGGTTAAACTCCTACGAGCAGTACTTC
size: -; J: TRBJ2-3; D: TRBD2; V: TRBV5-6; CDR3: CASSSSGGRTDTQYF; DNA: TGTGCCAGCAGCTCAAGCGGGGGCCGCACAGATACGCAGTATTTT
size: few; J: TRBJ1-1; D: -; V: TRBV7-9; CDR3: CASSSQGTEAFF; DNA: TGTGCCAGCAGCTCTCAGGGAACTGAAGCTTTCTTT
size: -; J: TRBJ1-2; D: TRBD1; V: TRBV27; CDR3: CASAPGTGGDYGYTF; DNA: TGTGCCAGCGCTCCCGGGACAGGGGGCGACTATGGCTACACCTTC
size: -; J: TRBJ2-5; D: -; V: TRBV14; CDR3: CASSQDPAQVETQYF; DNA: TGTGCCAGCAGCCAAGATCCCGCGCAGGTAGAGACCCAGTACTTC
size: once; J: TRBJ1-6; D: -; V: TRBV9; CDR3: CASSVDTGLPLHF; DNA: TGTGCCAGCAGCGTAGATACAGGGTTACCCCTCCACTTT
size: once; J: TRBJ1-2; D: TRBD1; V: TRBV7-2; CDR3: CASSHGQGNYGYTF; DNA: TGTGCCAGCAGCCACGGACAGGGCAACTATGGCTACACCTTC
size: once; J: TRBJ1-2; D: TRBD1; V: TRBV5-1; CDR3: CASSFRGDRANVNYGYTF; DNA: TGCGCCAGCAGCTTTCGGGGAGACAGGGCCAACGTTAACTATGGCTACACCTTC
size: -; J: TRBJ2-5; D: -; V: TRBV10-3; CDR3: CAISGRLQETQYF; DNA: TGTGCCATCAGTGGCAGACTTCAAGAGACCCAGTACTTC
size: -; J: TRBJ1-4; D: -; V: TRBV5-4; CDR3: CASSLQTNEKLFF; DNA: TGTGCCAGCAGCTTGCAAACAAATGAAAAACTGTTTTTT
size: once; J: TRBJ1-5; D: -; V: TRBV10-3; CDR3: CAISESQLQPQHF; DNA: TGTGCCATCAGTGAGTCCCAACTTCAGCCCCAGCATTTT
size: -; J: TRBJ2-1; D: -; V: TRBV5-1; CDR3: CASKGGVLYNEQFF; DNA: TGCGCCAGCAAGGGCGGGGTCCTTTACAATGAGCAGTTCTTC
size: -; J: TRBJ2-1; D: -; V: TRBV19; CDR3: CASSMYPQRSYNEQFF; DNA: TGTGCCAGTAGTATGTATCCACAGCGGTCCTACAATGAGCAGTTCTTC
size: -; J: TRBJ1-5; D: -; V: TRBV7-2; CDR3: CASSLRGYQPQHF; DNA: TGTGCCAGCAGCTTACGAGGTTATCAGCCCCAGCATTTT
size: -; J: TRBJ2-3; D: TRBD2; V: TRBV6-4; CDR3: CASSDRGGPLYGTDTQYF; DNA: TGTGCCAGCAGTGACCGCGGGGGGCCACTCTACGGCACAGATACGCAGTATTTT
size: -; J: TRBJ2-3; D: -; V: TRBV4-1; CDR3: CASSPYTSTDTQYF; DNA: TGCGCCAGCAGCCCCTATACTAGCACAGATACGCAGTATTTT
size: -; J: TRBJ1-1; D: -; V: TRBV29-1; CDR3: CSGIRGLAEAFF; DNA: TGCAGCGGGATTAGGGGCCTAGCTGAAGCTTTCTTT
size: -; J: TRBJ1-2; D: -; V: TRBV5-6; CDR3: CASSSRIDNSWLLGGYTF; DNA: TGTGCCAGCAGCTCGAGGATAGATAATTCTTGGCTTTTGGGTGGCTACACCTTC
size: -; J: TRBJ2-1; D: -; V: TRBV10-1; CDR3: CASSESTGYNEQFF; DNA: TGCGCCAGCAGTGAGTCGACGGGCTACAATGAGCAGTTCTTC
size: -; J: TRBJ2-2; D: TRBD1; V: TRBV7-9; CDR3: CASSFGTGPTGELFF; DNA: TGTGCCAGCAGCTTTGGGACAGGGCCGACCGGGGAGCTGTTTTTT
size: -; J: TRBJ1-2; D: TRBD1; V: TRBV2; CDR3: CASSDKGAGDYGYTF; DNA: TGTGCCAGCAGTGATAAGGGGGCCGGCGACTATGGCTACACCTTC
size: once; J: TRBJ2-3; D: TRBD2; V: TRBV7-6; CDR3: CASSLASASGGTDTQYF; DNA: TGTGCCAGCAGCTTAGCGTCGGCCAGCGGGGGCACAGATACGCAGTATTTT
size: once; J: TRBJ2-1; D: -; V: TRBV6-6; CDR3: CASTKGTPNEQFF; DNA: TGTGCCAGCACCAAAGGGACACCAAATGAGCAGTTCTTC
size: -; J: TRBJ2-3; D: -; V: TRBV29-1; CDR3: CSVVVASDTQYF; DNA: TGCAGCGTTGTCGTAGCCTCAGATACGCAGTATTTT
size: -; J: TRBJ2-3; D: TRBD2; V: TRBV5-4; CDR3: CASSLRLAGGPDTQYF; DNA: TGTGCCAGCAGCTTACGACTAGCGGGGGGACCAGATACGCAGTATTTT
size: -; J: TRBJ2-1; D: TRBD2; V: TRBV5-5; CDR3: CASRRTSQGEQFF; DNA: TGTGCCAGCAGACGGACTAGCCAGGGTGAGCAGTTCTTC
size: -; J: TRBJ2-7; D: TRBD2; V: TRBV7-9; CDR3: CASSDDERGGLDEQYF; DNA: TGTGCCAGCAGCGATGACGAGCGGGGGGGGCTCGACGAGCAGTACTTC
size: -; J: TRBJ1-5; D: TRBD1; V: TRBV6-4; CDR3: CASSDSDRNQPQHF; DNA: TGTGCCAGCAGTGACTCGGACAGGAATCAGCCCCAGCATTTT
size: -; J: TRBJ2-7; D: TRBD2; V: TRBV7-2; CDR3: CASSRTSGEHYEQYF; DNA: TGTGCCAGCAGCCGGACTAGCGGGGAACACTACGAGCAGTACTTC
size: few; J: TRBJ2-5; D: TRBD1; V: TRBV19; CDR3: CASSRQGVGETQYF; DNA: TGTGCCAGTTCTAGACAGGGGGTTGGGGAGACCCAGTACTTC
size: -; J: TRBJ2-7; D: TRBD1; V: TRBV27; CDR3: CASRGQGYEQYF; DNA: TGTGCCAGCCGCGGACAGGGTTACGAGCAGTACTTC
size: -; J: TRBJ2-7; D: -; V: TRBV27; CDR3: CASSLVEGEQYF; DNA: TGTGCCAGCAGTTTAGTTGAGGGCGAGCAGTACTTC
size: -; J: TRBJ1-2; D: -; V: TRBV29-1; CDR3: CSVGGGVDGYTF; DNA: TGCAGCGTTGGGGGGGGTGTTGATGGCTACACCTTC
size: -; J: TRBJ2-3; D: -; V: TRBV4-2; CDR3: CASSQDLRGARDTQYF; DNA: TGTGCCAGCAGCCAAGATCTACGGGGGGCGAGGGATACGCAGTATTTT
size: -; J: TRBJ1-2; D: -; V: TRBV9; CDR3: CASSVGSGPSYGYTF; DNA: TGTGCCAGCAGCGTAGGGAGTGGCCCGAGCTATGGCTACACCTTC
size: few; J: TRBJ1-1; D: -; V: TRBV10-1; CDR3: CASSDSVNTEAFF; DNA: TGCGCCAGCAGTGACTCAGTGAACACTGAAGCTTTCTTT
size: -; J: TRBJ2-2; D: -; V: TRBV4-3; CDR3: CASSQEVLSGTGELFF; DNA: TGCGCCAGCAGCCAAGAGGTTTTATCCGGGACCGGGGAGCTGTTTTTT
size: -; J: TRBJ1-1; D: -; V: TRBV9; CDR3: CASSPPGTLATEAFF; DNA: TGTGCCAGCAGCCCCCCCGGGACACTTGCAACTGAAGCTTTCTTT
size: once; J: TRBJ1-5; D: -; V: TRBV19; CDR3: CASSPTGSNQPQHF; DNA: TGTGCCAGTAGCCCAACAGGGAGTAATCAGCCCCAGCATTTT
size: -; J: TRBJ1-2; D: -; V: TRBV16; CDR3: CASSQSRQGSYGYTF; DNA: TGTGCCAGCAGCCAATCGAGGCAGGGAAGCTATGGCTACACCTTC
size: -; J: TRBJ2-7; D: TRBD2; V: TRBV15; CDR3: CATSGRGTSAYEQYF; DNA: TGTGCCACCAGCGGTCGAGGGACTAGCGCCTACGAGCAGTACTTC
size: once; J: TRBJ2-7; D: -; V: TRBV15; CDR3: CATSRNRQGLGEQYF; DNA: TGTGCCACCAGCCGGAATCGACAGGGACTCGGCGAGCAGTACTTC
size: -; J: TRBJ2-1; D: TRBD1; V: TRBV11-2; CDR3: CASSFSGTGSYNEQFF; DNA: TGTGCCAGCAGCTTCTCGGGGACAGGGAGCTACAATGAGCAGTTCTTC